Listed below are T cell receptor beta chains from one sample, sequenced in a study of blood T cell repertoires in COVID-19. TCRdb's copy holds only in-frame clones and misses some; the assay was immunoSEQ multiplex PCR. The table records roughly 14,000 clones, 85% to 95% of them present only once. The specimen was peripheral blood. The receptors here all came from a human donor with active COVID-19. The donor label of this sample is uncertain. The conserved cysteine and the conserved F or W are not part of the CDR3 here. A D gene is named only where the DNA matches it firmly.

d_call v_call cdr3_aa
NA TRBV5-1 ASSLGGSKNSPLH
TRBD2 TRBV18 ASSPPTSGRVGEQF
TRBD2 TRBV5-1 ASSLAEAGVSYEQY
NA TRBV6-5 ASSRQRRGYGYT
NA TRBV5-1 ASSPTDSSRNEKLF
NA TRBV27 ASSSTEEDTQY
NA TRBV11-2 ASSPYLVRVQY
NA TRBV9 ASSVELRGINTIY
NA TRBV7-2 ASSLSGLYNEKLF
TRBD2 TRBV7-2 ASSSVGTSGSTDTQY
NA TRBV7-2 ASSFRTMNTGELF
NA TRBV19 ASSIASSGARSSYEQY
NA TRBV18 ASSPEAGWHEQF
TRBD2 TRBV20-1 SGGETQY
TRBD1 TRBV30 ALGRDSFTGELF
NA TRBV10-3 AISEQAATNEKLF
NA TRBV19 ASSLSINTEAF
TRBD1 TRBV4-2 ASSRLGGANGYT
TRBD1 TRBV28 ASSPPGQGREQF
TRBD2 TRBV11-3 ASSSGLAGQETQY
TRBD2 TRBV7-9 ASSLRTSGVTDTQY
NA TRBV2 ASSVVKGAGETQY
TRBD2 TRBV28 ASRSGTSGGAGQETQY
NA TRBV11-2 ASSLGRGRGASTDTQY
NA TRBV11-2 ASSLLSGANVLT
TRBD1 TRBV11-3 ASSQQGARELF
NA TRBV28 ASSPLEVGNQPQH
TRBD2 TRBV5-1 ASSSGAGTSDEQY
NA TRBV9 ASSAEAEQY
TRBD1 TRBV3-1/TRBV3-2 ASTPGQGSPNEQF
NA TRBV4-3 ASSQEGVTTSTDTQY
TRBD1 TRBV6-5 ASSSTGGSGNTIY
TRBD2 TRBV6-5 ASNSWGGQETQY
TRBD2 TRBV28 ASSYSGTSTGELF
TRBD1 TRBV5-1 ASSPGTGWDIQY
NA TRBV28 ASSNLDIYSNQPQH
NA TRBV19 ASTKGGGTTNEKLF
TRBD1 TRBV5-1 ASSYPRDRQETQY
TRBD1 TRBV7-2 ASSLGRGETQY
TRBD1 TRBV19 ATATGGAVTNEKLF
TRBD1 TRBV10-3 AIREDRGNNYGYT